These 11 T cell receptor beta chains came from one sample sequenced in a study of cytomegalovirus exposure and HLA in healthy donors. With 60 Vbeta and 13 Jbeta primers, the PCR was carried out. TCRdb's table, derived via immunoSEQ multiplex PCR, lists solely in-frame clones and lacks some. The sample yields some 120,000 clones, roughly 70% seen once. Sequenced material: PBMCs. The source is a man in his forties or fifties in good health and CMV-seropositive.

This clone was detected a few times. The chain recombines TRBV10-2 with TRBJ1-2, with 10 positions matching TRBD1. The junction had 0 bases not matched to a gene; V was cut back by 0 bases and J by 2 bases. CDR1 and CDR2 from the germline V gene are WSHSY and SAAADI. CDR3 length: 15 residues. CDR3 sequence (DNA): TGCGCCAGCAGTGAGTCGGGACAGGGGAACTATGGCTACACCTTC. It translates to CASSESGQGNYGYTF.

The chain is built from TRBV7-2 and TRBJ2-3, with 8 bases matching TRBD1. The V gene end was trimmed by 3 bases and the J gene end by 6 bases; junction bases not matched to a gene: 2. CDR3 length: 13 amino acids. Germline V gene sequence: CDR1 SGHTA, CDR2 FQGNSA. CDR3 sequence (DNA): TGTGCCAGCAGCTTCTACAGGGGGGATACGCAGTATTTT. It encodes CASSFYRGDTQYF.

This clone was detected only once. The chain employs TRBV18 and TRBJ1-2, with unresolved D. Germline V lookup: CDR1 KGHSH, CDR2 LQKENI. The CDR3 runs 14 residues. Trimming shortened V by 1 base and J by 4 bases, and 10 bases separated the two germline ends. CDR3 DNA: TGTGCCAGCTCACCACAGGAAGGCGGCTATGGCTACACCTTC. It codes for CASSPQEGGYGYTF.

The CDR3 sequence: CASSAGGGWGDEQFF. The CDR3 region has the DNA TGTGCCAGCAGTGCCGGTGGCGGTTGGGGCGATGAGCAGTTCTTC. V gene TRBV6-1 combines with J gene TRBJ2-1, with D maybe TRBD1 (5 bases). The length of the CDR3 is 15 residues. V was trimmed by 4 bases and J by 8 bases, leaving 18 bases between them. Germline-derived CDR1 and CDR2 are MNHNS and SASEGT.

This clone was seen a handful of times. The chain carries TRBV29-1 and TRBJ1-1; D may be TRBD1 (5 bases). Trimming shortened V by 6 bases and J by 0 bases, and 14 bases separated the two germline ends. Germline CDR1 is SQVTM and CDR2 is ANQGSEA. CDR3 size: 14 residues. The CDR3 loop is CSVHRTDMNTEAFF. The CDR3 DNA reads TGCAGCGTCCACCGGACGGACATGAACACTGAAGCTTTCTTT.

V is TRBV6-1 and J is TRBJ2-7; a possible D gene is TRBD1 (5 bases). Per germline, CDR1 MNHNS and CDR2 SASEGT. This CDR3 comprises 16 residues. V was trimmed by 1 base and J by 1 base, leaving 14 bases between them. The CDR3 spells CASSEDTGLPSYEQYF. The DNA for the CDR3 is TGTGCCAGCAGTGAAGACACAGGCCTCCCTTCCTACGAGCAGTACTTC.

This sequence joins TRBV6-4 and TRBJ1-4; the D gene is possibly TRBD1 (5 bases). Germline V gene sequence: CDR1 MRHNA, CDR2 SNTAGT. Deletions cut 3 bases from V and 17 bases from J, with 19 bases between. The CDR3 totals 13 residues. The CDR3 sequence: CASSEGVVLECFF. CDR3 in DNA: TGTGCCAGCAGTGAAGGGGTGGTATTGGAGTGTTTTTTT.

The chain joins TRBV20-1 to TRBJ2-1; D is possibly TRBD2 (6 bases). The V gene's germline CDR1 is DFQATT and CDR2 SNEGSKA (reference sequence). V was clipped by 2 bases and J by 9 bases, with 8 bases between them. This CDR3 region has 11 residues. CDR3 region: CSARQGGEQFF. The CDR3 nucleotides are TGCAGTGCTAGACAGGGAGGTGAGCAGTTCTTC.

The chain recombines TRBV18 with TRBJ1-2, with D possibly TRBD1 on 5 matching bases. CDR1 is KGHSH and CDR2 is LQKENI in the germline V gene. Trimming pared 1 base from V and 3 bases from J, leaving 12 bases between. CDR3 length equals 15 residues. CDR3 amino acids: CASSPQAGLDYGYTF. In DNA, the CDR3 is TGTGCCAGCTCACCACAGGCAGGGCTCGACTATGGCTACACCTTC.

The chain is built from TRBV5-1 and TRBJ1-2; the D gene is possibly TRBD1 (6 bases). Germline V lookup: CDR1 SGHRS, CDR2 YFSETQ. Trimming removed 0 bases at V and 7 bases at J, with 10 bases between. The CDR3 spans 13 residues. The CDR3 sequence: CASSLARQAGYTF. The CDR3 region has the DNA TGCGCCAGCAGCTTGGCGCGACAGGCTGGCTACACCTTC.

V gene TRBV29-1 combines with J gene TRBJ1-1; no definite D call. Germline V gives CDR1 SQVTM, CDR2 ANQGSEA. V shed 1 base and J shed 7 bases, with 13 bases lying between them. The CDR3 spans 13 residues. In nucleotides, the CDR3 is TGCAGCGTTGAAGTTCGGGTTTTGGGTGAAGCTTTCTTT. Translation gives CSVEVRVLGEAFF.